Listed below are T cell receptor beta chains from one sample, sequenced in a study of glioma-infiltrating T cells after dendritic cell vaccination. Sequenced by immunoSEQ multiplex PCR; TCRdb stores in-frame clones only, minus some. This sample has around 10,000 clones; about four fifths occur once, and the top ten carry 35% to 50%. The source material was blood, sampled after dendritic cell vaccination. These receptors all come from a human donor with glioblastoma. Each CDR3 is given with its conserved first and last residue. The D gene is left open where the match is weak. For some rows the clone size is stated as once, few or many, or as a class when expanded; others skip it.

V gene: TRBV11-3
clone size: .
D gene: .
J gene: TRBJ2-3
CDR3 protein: CASSLRTDTQYF
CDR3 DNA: TGTGCCAGCAGCTTACGTACAGATACGCAGTATTTT

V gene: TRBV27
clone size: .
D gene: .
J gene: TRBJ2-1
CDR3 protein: CASKFRGGEQFF
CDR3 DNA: TGTGCCAGCAAATTCCGAGGGGGTGAGCAGTTCTTC

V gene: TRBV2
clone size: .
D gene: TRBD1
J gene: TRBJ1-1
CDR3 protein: CASSTDREAFF
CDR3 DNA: TGTGCCAGCAGTACGGACAGGGAAGCTTTCTTT

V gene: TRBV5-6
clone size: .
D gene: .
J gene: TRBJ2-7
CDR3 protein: CASSSPSGIVEQYF
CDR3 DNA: TGTGCCAGCAGCTCCCCTTCAGGAATCGTCGAGCAGTACTTC

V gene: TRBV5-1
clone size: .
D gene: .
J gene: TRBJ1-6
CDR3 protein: CASSQGLADSPLHF
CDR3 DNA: TGCGCCAGCAGCCAGGGGCTTGCGGATTCACCCCTCCACTTT

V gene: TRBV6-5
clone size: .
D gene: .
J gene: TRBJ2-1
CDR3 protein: CASSLSGNNEQFF
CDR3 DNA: TGTGCCAGCAGTCTGTCCGGGAACAATGAGCAGTTCTTC

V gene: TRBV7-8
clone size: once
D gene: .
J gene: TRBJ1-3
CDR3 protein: CASSLEVRGSGNTIYF
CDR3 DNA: TGTGCCAGCAGCTTAGAGGTCAGGGGTTCTGGAAACACCATATATTTT

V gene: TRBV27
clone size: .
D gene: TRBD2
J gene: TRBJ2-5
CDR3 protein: CASSLSAGRETQYF
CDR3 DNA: TGTGCCAGCAGTTTATCCGCCGGGAGGGAGACCCAGTACTTC

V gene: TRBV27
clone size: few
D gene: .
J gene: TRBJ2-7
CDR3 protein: CASSSTTGSWYF
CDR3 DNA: TGTGCCAGCAGTAGTACAACAGGGAGTTGGTACTTC

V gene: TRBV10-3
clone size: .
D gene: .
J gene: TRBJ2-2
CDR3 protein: CAISERDYTGELFF
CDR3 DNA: TGTGCCATCAGTGAGCGGGATTACACCGGGGAGCTGTTTTTT

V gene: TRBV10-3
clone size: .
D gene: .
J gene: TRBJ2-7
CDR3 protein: CAISKLRGEVYEQYF
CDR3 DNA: TGTGCCATCAGTAAACTCAGGGGGGAGGTCTACGAGCAGTACTTC

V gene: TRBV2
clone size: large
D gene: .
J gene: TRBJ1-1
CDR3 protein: CASNEDVGHTEAFF
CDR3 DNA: TGTGCCAGCAACGAAGACGTGGGGCACACTGAAGCTTTCTTT

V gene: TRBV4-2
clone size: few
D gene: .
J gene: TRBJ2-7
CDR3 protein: CASSRLGGGIHYEQYF
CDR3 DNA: TGTGCCAGCAGCCGCTTAGGGGGGGGGATTCACTACGAGCAGTACTTC

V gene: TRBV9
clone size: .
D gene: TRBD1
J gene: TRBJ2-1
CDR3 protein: CASSADFRGQVYNEQFF
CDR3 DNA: TGTGCCAGCAGCGCCGATTTCAGGGGACAGGTCTACAATGAGCAGTTCTTC

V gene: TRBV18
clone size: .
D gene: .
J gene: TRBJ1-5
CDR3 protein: CASSAGAVQPQHF
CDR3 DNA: TGTGCCAGCTCCGCAGGGGCGGTCCAGCCCCAGCATTTT

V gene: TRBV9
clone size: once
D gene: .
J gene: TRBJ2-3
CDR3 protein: CASSVGSSLETDTQYF
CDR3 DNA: TGTGCCAGCAGCGTAGGATCTAGCCTTGAGACAGATACGCAGTATTTT

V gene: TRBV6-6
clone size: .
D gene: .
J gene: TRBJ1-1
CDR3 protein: CASDGQGNTEAFF
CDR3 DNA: TGTGCCAGCGACGGCCAGGGTAACACTGAAGCTTTCTTT

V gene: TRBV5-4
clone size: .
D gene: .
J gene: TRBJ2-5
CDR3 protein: CASSLRGSPQETQYF
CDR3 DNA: TGTGCCAGCAGCTTAAGGGGGTCCCCACAAGAGACCCAGTACTTC

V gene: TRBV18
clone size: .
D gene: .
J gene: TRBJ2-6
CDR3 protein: CASSPPDKLSGANVLTF
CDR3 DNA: TGTGCCAGCTCACCCCCGGACAAACTATCTGGGGCCAACGTCCTGACTTTC

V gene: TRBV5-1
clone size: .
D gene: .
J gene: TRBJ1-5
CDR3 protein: CASSSDSSNQPQHF
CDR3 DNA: TGCGCCAGCAGCTCGGACAGTAGCAATCAGCCCCAGCATTTT

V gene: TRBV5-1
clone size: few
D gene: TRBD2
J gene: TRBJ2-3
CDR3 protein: CASSSTGLADTQYF
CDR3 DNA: TGCGCCAGCAGCTCGACGGGACTAGCAGATACGCAGTATTTT

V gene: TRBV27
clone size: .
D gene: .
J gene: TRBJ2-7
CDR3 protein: CASSLGSASSYEQYF
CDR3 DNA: TGTGCCAGCAGTTTAGGAAGCGCAAGCTCCTACGAGCAGTACTTC

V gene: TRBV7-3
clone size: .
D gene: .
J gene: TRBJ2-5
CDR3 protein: CASSYDGTSKETQYF
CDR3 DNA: TGTGCCAGCAGTTACGATGGGACATCGAAAGAGACCCAGTACTTC

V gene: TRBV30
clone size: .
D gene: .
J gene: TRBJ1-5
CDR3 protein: CAWSLGGQPQHF
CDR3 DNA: TGTGCCTGGAGTCTCGGGGGTCAGCCCCAGCATTTT

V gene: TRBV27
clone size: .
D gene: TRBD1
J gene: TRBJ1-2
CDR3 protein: CASRQGVHGYTF
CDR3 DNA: TGTGCCAGTCGACAGGGGGTGCATGGCTACACCTTC

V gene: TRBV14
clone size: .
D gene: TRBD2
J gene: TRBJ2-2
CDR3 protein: CASSQVRRSGRAAGELFF
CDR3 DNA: TGTGCCAGCAGCCAAGTGAGGCGTAGCGGGAGGGCCGCCGGGGAGCTGTTTTTT

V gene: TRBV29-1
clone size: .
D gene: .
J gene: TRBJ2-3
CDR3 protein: CTVGVGGDTQYF
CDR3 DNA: TGCACCGTGGGGGTAGGGGGAGATACGCAGTATTTT

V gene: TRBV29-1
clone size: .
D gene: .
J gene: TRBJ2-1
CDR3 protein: CSVDGGSYNEQFF
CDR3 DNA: TGCAGCGTTGACGGGGGATCCTACAATGAGCAGTTCTTC

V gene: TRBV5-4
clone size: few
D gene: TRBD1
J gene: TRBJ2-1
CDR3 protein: CASGRDRVINEQFF
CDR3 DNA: TGTGCCAGCGGCCGGGACAGGGTGATCAATGAGCAGTTCTTC

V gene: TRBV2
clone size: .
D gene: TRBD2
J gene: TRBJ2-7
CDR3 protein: CASSAPPSGAYEQYF
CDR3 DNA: TGTGCCAGCAGTGCCCCGCCTAGCGGAGCCTACGAGCAGTACTTC

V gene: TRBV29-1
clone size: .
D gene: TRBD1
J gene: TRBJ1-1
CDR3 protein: CSARDREGTEAFF
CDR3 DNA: TGCAGCGCCCGGGACAGGGAGGGCACTGAAGCTTTCTTT

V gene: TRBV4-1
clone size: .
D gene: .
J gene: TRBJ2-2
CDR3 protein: CASSQDKNTGELFF
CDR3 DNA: TGCGCCAGCAGCCAAGACAAGAACACCGGGGAGCTGTTTTTT

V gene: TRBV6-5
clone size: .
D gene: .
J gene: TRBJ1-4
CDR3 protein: CASSYLLNEKLFF
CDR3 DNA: TGTGCCAGCAGTTATCTCCTCAATGAAAAACTGTTTTTT

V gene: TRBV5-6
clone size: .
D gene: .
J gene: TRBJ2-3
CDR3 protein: CTSSLRGGDTQYF
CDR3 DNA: TGTACCAGCAGCTTGAGGGGGGGAGATACGCAGTATTTT

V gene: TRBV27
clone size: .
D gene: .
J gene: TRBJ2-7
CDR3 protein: CASSYFRGDEQYF
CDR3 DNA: TGTGCCAGCAGTTATTTCAGGGGCGACGAGCAGTACTTC

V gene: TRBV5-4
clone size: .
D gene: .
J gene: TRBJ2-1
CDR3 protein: CASSPRGGTGDEQFF
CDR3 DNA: TGTGCCAGCAGCCCGAGGGGGGGAACGGGGGATGAGCAGTTCTTC

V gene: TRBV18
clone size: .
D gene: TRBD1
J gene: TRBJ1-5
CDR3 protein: CASSSTGNQPQHF
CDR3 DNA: TGTGCCAGCTCCTCGACAGGGAATCAGCCCCAGCATTTT

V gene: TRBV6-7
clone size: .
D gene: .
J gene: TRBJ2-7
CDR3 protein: CASTSGDEQYF
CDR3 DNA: TGTGCCAGCACCTCAGGGGACGAGCAGTACTTC

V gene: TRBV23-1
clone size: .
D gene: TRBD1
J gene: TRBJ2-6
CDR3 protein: CASSPQGVASGANVLTF
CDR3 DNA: TGCGCCAGCAGTCCCCAGGGGGTCGCTTCTGGGGCCAACGTCCTGACTTTC